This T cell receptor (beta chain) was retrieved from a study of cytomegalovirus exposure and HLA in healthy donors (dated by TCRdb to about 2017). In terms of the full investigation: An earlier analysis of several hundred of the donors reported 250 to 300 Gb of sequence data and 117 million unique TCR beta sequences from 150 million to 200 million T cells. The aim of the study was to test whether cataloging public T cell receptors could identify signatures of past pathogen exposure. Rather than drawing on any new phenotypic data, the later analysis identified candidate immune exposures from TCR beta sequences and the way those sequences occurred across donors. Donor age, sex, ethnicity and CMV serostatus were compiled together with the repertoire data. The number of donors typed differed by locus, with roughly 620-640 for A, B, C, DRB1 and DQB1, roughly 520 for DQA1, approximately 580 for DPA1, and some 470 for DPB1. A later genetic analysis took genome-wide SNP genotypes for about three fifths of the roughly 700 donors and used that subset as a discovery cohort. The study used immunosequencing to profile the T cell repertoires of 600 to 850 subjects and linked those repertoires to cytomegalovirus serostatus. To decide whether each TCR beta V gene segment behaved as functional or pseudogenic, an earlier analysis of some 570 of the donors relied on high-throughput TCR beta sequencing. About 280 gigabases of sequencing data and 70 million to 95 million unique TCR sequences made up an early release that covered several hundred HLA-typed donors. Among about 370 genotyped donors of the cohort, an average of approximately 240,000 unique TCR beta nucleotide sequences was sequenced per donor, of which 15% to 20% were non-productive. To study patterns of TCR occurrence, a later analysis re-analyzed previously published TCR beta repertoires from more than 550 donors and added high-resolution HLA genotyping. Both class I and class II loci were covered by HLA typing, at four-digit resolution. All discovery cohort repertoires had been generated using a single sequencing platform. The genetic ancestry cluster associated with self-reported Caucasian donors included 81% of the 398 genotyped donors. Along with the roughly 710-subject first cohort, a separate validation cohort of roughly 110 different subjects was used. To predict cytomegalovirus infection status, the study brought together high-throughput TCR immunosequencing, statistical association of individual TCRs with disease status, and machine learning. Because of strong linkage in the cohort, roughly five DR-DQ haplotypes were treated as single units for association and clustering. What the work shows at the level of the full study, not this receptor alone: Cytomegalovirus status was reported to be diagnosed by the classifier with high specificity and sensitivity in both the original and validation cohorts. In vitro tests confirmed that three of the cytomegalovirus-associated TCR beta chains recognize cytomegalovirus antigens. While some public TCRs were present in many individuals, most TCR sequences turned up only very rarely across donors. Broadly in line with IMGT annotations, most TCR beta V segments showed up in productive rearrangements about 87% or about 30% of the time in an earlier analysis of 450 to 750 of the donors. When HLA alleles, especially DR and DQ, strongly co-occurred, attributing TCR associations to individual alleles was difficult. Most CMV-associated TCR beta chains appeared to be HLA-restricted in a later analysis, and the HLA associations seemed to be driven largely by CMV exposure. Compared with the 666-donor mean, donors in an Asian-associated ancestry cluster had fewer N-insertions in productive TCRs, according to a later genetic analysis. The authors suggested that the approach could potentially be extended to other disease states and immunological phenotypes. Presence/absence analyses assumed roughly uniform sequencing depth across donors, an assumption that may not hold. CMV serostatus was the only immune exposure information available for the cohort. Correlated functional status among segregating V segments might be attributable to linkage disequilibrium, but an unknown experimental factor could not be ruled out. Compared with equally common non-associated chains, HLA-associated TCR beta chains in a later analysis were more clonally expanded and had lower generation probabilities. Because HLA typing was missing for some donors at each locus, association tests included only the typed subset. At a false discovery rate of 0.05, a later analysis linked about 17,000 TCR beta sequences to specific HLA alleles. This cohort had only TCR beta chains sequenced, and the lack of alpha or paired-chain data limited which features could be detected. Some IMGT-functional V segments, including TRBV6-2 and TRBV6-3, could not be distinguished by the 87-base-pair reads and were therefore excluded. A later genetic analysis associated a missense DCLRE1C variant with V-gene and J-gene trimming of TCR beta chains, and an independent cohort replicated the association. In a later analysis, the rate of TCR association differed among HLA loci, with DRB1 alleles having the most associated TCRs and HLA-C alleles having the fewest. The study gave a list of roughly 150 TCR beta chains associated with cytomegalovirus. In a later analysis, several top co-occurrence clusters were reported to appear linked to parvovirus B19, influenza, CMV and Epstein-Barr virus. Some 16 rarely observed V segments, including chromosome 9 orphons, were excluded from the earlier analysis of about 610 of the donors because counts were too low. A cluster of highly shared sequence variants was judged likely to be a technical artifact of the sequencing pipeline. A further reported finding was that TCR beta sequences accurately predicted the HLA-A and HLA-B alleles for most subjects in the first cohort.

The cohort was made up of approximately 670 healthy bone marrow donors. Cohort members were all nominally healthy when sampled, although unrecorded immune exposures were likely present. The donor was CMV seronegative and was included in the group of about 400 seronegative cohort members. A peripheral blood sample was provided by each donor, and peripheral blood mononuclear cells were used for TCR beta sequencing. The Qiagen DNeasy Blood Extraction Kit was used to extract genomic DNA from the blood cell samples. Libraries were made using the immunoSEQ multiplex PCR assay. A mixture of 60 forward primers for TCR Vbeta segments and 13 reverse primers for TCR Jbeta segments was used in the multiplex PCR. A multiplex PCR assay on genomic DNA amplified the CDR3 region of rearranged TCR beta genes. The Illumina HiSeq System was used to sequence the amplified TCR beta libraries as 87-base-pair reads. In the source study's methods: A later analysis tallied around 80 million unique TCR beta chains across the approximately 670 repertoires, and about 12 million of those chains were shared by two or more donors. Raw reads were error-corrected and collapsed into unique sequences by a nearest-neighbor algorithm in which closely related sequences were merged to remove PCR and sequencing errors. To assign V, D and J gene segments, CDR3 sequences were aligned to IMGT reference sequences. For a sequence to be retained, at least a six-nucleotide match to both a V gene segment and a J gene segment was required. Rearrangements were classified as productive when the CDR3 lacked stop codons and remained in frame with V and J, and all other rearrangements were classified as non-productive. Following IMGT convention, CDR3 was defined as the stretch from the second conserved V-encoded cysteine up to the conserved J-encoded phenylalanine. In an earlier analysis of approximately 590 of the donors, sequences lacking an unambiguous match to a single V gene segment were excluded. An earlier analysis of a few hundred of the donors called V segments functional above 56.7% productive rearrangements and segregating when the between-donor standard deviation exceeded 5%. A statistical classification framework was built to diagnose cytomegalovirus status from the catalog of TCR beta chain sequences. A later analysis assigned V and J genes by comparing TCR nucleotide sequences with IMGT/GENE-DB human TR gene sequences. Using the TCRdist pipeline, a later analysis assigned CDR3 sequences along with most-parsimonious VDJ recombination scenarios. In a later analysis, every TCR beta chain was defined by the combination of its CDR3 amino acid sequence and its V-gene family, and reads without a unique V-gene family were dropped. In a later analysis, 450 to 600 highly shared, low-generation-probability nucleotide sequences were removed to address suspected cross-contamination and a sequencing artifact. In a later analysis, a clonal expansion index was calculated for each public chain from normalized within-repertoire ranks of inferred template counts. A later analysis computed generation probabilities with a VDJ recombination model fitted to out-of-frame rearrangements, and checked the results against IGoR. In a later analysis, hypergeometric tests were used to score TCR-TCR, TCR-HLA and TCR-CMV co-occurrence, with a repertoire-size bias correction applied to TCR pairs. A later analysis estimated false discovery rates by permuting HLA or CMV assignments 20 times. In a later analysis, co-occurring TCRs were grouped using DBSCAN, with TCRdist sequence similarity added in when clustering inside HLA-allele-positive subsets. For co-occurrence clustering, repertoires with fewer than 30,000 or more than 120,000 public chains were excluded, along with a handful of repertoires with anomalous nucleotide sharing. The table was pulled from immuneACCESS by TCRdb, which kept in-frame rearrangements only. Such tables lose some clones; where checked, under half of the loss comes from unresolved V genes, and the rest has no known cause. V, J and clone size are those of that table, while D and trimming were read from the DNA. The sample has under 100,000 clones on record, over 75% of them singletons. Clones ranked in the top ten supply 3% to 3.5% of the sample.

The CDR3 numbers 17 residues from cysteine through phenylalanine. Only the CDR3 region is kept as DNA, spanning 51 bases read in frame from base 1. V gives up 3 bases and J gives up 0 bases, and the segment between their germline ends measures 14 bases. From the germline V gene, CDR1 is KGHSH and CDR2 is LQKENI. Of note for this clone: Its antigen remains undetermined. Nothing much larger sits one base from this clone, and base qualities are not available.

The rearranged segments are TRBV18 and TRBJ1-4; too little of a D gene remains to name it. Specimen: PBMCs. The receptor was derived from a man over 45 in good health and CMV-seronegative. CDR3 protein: CASSPTGLGATNEKLFF. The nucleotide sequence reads TGTGCCAGCTCACCCACCGGACTGGGAGCAACTAATGAAAAACTGTTTTTT.